What follows describes a single T cell receptor (beta chain). TCR alpha and TCR beta cDNA libraries with sample barcodes and UMIs came from 5'RACE using constant-segment primers. MiXCR was run by TCRdb on the 5' RACE reads, yielding one entry per CDR3 protein. The data contain hundreds of thousands of distinct CDR3 sequences, about a sixth of them singletons. In germline, CDR1 is MNHEY, CDR2 SVGEGT. Trimming shortened V by 0 bases and J by 0 bases, and 0 bases separated the two germline ends. The CDR3 contains 13 residues. This sample was included in a study of T-cell memory formation after mild COVID-19. On the study more broadly: The TCR clusters were mostly specific to one donor.

The rearrangement joins TRBV6-2 or TRBV6-3 to TRBJ1-3; D ambiguous. The sequenced sample was PBMCs or a T cell subset sorted from them (not recorded which). This clonotype was obtained from an adult woman who had mild COVID-19 (a few samples of this study predate the infection). Cell type and time point are not known. CDR3 amino acids: CASSYSSGNTIYF. DNA for the CDR3: TGTGCCAGCAGTTACTCCTCTGGAAACACCATATATTTT.